The 27 T cell receptor beta chains below all came from one sample that was sequenced in a study of blood T cell repertoires in COVID-19. This table comes from immunoSEQ multiplex PCR, and its TCRdb copy is limited to in-frame clones, with some not included. The repertoire holds fewer than 45,000 clones, with 85% to 95% as singletons. The sequenced sample was peripheral blood. These receptors all come from a man aged 60-69 years with active or convalescent COVID-19.

J is TRBJ2-1 and V is TRBV5-5; D is unclear. V was trimmed by 0 bases and J by 0 bases, leaving 13 bases between them. The CDR3 has 17 residues. CDR1 and CDR2 (germline): SGHKS, YYEKEE (reference sequence). CDR3 nucleotide sequence: TGTGCCAGCAGCTTGGATCCGCGCCCTAGCTCCTACAATGAGCAGTTCTTC. Protein: CASSLDPRPSSYNEQFF.

The chain is built from TRBV4-1 and TRBJ1-2; 9 nucleotides align to TRBD1. J lost 8 bases, V lost 0 bases, and 7 bases had no gene match. CDR3 length: 15 amino acids. CDR1 is MGHRA, CDR2 YSYEKL, per germline. CDR3 DNA sequence: TGCGCCAGCAGCCAAGATCGGGACAGGGTCGGCGGCTACACCTTC. As protein: CASSQDRDRVGGYTF.

V and J are TRBV18 and TRBJ2-1, with 13 bases that match TRBD2. The CDR3 consists of 17 residues. The V gene's germline CDR1 is KGHSH and CDR2 LQKENI. V lost 5 bases, J lost 3 bases, and 7 bases stayed unmatched. DNA of the CDR3: TGTGCCAGCTCAAGCCGACTAGCGGGGGGCCTCTACAATGAGCAGTTCTTC. Protein sequence: CASSSRLAGGLYNEQFF. Supplemented by reference TRBV18 and TRBJ2-1, the full variable domain reads NAGVMQNPRHLVRRRGQEARLRCSPMKGHSHVYWYRQLPEEGLKFMVYLQKENIIDESGMPKERFSAEFPKEGPSILRIQQVVRGDSAAYFCASSSRLAGGLYNEQFFGPGTRLTVL.

The chain couples TRBV30 to TRBJ1-2, with D perhaps TRBD1 (6 bases). Germline V gene lookup returns CDR1 GTSNPN and CDR2 SVGIG (reference sequence). Trimming took 5 bases from V and 5 from J, leaving 15 bases between them. The CDR3 loop spans 13 amino acids. CDR3 sequence (DNA): TGTGCCTGGGGCCGGGACACCTTTTATGGCTACACCTTC. Its translation is CAWGRDTFYGYTF.

The CDR3 DNA is TGTGCCAGCAGTTGGACTAGCGGGAGGGTTAGTGAGCAGTTCTTC. Its translation: CASSWTSGRVSEQFF. The V call is TRBV6-5, the J call TRBJ2-1, with 15 bases aligning to TRBD2. Trimming at V came to 4 bases and at J to 9 bases, leaving 4 bases not matched to a gene. Germline V gene data show CDR1 as MNHEY and CDR2 as SVGAGI. The CDR3 runs 15 residues.

The CDR3 protein is CASSPAMTYREQYF. The CDR3 nucleotides are TGTGCCAGCAGCCCAGCTATGACATACCGCGAGCAGTACTTC. The V gene is TRBV3-1 (or the pseudogene TRBV3-2), the J gene TRBJ2-7, with D unresolved. The CDR3 runs 14 residues. V was trimmed by 4 bases and J by 6 bases, leaving 16 bases between them. Germline V CDR1 and CDR2: LGHDT, YNNKEL (reference sequence).

This clone was counted a single time. The chain joins TRBV24-1 to TRBJ1-4; TRBD1 matches at 8 bases. The CDR3 is made up of 15 amino acids. The V segment lost 3 bases and the J segment 5 bases; nucleotides outside the gene matches: 4. Per germline, CDR1 KGHDR and CDR2 SFDVKD. The CDR3 DNA reads TGTGCCACCAGTGATCGGACAGGGCCGAATGAAAAACTGTTTTTT. Translation gives CATSDRTGPNEKLFF.

The chain is built from TRBV6-5 and TRBJ1-2, with TRBD1 matching 7 bases. CDR1 and CDR2 from the germline V gene are MNHEY and SVGAGI. The CDR3 totals 14 residues. Trimming at V came to 7 bases and at J to 4 bases, leaving 9 bases not matched to a gene. CDR3 nucleotide sequence: TGTGCCAGCACCTCTGACAGGGCCAGCTATGGCTACACCTTC. Protein sequence: CASTSDRASYGYTF.

The V gene is TRBV5-4, the J gene TRBJ1-6, with D tentatively TRBD1 (5 bases). V was clipped by 4 bases and J by 6 bases, with 14 bases between them. The germline gives CDR1 SGHNT, CDR2 YYREEE (reference sequence). The CDR3 is made up of 15 amino acids. Here the CDR3 reads CASSIDAGGNSPLHF. The CDR3 DNA is TGTGCCAGCAGCATCGATGCGGGGGGTAATTCACCCCTCCACTTT.

The rearrangement uses TRBV2 and TRBJ1-6; 11 nucleotides align to TRBD1. The junction had 5 bases not matched to a gene; V was cut back by 6 bases and J by 10 bases. The germline V gene encodes CDR1 SNHLY and CDR2 FYNNEI. The length of the CDR3 is 14 residues. The CDR3 DNA is TGTGCCAGCAGACCGGACAGGGGGCAATCACCCCTCCACTTT. Amino acid sequence: CASRPDRGQSPLHF.

The count of this clone is one. CDR3 sequence reads: CASSEFRTGGTGELFF. CDR3 DNA: TGTGCCAGCAGTGAATTTAGGACAGGGGGCACCGGGGAGCTGTTTTTT. The chain combines TRBV25-1 with TRBJ2-2; 10 bases match TRBD1. V was pared by 1 base and J by 4 bases, with 3 bases of the junction left unmatched. Looked up from germline, CDR1 is MGHDK and CDR2 is SYGVNS. The CDR3 extends over 16 amino acids.

This sequence joins TRBV18 and TRBJ1-1; a possible D gene is TRBD1 (6 bases). The CDR3 runs 15 residues. Germline loops: CDR1 KGHSH, CDR2 LQKENI. V lost 4 bases and J 3 bases, leaving 15 bases between the germline ends. CDR3 sequence reads: CASSLGQIGDTEAFF. CDR3 nucleotides: TGTGCCAGCTCACTAGGACAGATCGGGGACACTGAAGCTTTCTTT.

The V call is TRBV9, the J call TRBJ1-6, with D possibly being TRBD1 (5 bases). The V end lost 0 bases, the J end lost 5 bases, and 12 bases lay between the germline ends. Germline CDR1 and CDR2: SGDLS and YYNGEE. This CDR3 comprises 16 residues. The CDR3 loop is CASSVGSQGNNSPLHF. In nucleotides, the CDR3 is TGTGCCAGCAGCGTAGGGTCCCAGGGTAATAATTCACCCCTCCACTTT.

The chain couples TRBV28 to TRBJ2-7; D unclear. This CDR3 has 15 residues. Germline V CDR1 and CDR2: MDHEN, SYDVKM. Deletions cut 6 bases from V and 2 bases from J, with 17 bases between. The CDR3 protein is CASSSPLPMPYEQYF. The CDR3 DNA reads TGTGCCAGCAGCTCCCCTCTGCCTATGCCCTACGAGCAGTACTTC.

This clone was seen once. The rearrangement links TRBV2 to TRBJ2-1, with TRBD1 as a possible D gene (6 bases). This CDR3 comprises 13 residues. Looked up from germline, CDR1 is SNHLY and CDR2 is FYNNEI. The ends were cut back, 6 bases at V and 9 bases at J, with 15 bases in the middle. The CDR3 sequence is CASSRQVLGEQFF. The CDR3 nucleotides read TGTGCCAGCAGCCGACAGGTCCTCGGTGAGCAGTTCTTC.

The chain carries TRBV21-1 and TRBJ2-3; TRBD2 reflects the table's D call only, with no check against the DNA. TRBV21-1 is a known pseudogene. The CDR3 has 20 residues. The CDR3 here is CASSKPRTSGGAGKTDTQYF. In nucleotides, the CDR3 is TGTGCCAGCAGCAAACCCCGGACTAGCGGGGGGGCCGGCAAAACAGATACGCAGTATTTT.

As concerns this clone: Other DNA sequences in this specimen translate into the identical CDR3. The chain combines TRBV2 with TRBJ1-5; 11 nucleotides align to TRBD1. V lost 6 bases and J lost 7; bases outside the gene matches: 5. The germline CDR1 and CDR2 sequences are SNHLY and FYNNEI. The length of the CDR3 is 14 residues. CDR3 sequence reads: CASSGQGARQPQHF. CDR3 DNA sequence: TGTGCCAGCAGCGGACAGGGGGCAAGGCAGCCCCAGCATTTT.

This sequence joins TRBV7-3 and TRBJ1-5, with D perhaps matching TRBD1 (6 bases). Per the germline V gene, CDR1 is SGHTA and CDR2 is FQGTGA. V lost 1 base, J lost 8 bases, and 9 bases lay in between. The CDR3 spans 13 residues. In DNA form, the CDR3 reads TGTGCCAGCAGCTTAAGAGGGGGTGAGCCCCAGCATTTT. Its translation is CASSLRGGEPQHF. The whole variable domain, remainder taken from reference TRBV7-3 and TRBJ1-5, is GAGVSQTPSNKVTEKGKYVELRCDPISGHTALYWYRQSLGQGPEFLIYFQGTGAADDSGLPNDRFFAVRPEGSVSTLKIQRTERGDSAVYLCASSLRGGEPQHFGDGTRLSIL.

V is TRBV5-1 and J is TRBJ2-1; no clear D gene. V lost 0 bases and J 8 bases, leaving 9 bases between the germline ends. Germline CDR1 is SGHRS and CDR2 is YFSETQ. The CDR3 loop spans 13 amino acids. CDR3 region: CASSLDLSDEQFF. CDR3 DNA sequence: TGCGCCAGCAGCTTGGACCTGAGCGATGAGCAGTTCTTC.

The V and J genes are TRBV27 and TRBJ1-5; D might be TRBD1 (5 bases). Germline-derived CDR1 and CDR2 are MNHEY and SMNVEV (reference sequence). Trimming took 2 bases from V and 4 from J, leaving 12 bases between them. The CDR3 consists of 15 residues. CDR3 coding DNA: TGTGCCAGCAGTTTAGGTGACAGATTGAATCAGCCCCAGCATTTT. This codes for CASSLGDRLNQPQHF.

This clone was counted only a few times. The genes are TRBV6-6 and TRBJ2-7, with TRBD2 identical over 9 bases. The V gene end was trimmed by 7 bases and the J gene end by 4 bases; junction bases not matched to a gene: 5. The CDR3 contains 13 residues. Looked up from germline, CDR1 is MNHNY and CDR2 is SVGAGI (reference sequence). CDR3 amino acids: CASIGGRDYEQYF. CDR3 DNA sequence: TGTGCCAGCATAGGCGGGAGGGATTACGAGCAGTACTTC.

This clone has just one count. The chain is built from TRBV18 and TRBJ2-3, with D perhaps matching TRBD2 (6 bases). V was trimmed by 3 bases and J by 3 bases, leaving 13 bases between them. Germline CDR1 reads KGHSH; CDR2 reads LQKENI. The CDR3 has 15 residues. CDR3 DNA: TGTGCCAGCTCACCTGGAGGGGTGGAGACAGATACGCAGTATTTT. This sequence encodes CASSPGGVETDTQYF.

The J gene is TRBJ2-7, the V gene TRBV30; 16 nucleotides agree with TRBD2. V dropped 2 bases and J dropped 5; count of bases not matched to a gene: 18. Looked up from germline, CDR1 is GTSNPN and CDR2 is SVGIG (reference sequence). This CDR3 is built from 20 residues. The CDR3 here is CAWSTSGTSGGAALGNEQYF. The CDR3 region has the DNA TGTGCCTGGAGTACCTCCGGGACTAGCGGGGGGGCCGCCCTCGGAAACGAGCAGTACTTC.

V is TRBV6-5 and J is TRBJ1-2, with D possibly matching TRBD1 (5 bases). This CDR3 is 13 amino acids long. Germline V gene data show CDR1 as MNHEY and CDR2 as SVGAGI. Trimming cost V 6 bases and J 4 bases, with 12 bases left between them. CDR3 nucleotide sequence: TGTGCCAGCAGAAACACAGGCGTCTATGGCTACACCTTC. Encoded protein: CASRNTGVYGYTF.

In its sample, this clone was seen a few times. The chain employs TRBV2 and TRBJ1-1, with 8 bases lining up with TRBD1. CDR1 and CDR2 from the germline V gene are SNHLY and FYNNEI. CDR3 length: 14 residues. The V and J ends lost 1 base and 6 bases, in that order; junction bases with no gene match: 4. The CDR3 reads CASSEEDREAEAFF. The CDR3 DNA is TGTGCCAGCAGTGAAGAGGACAGGGAAGCTGAAGCTTTCTTT.

The chain has TRBV5-4 and TRBJ2-4; 8 nucleotides align to TRBD1. This CDR3 region has 15 residues. The V segment lost 4 bases and the J segment 0 bases; nucleotides outside the gene matches: 3. Germline loops: CDR1 SGHNT, CDR2 YYREEE (reference sequence). The CDR3 coding sequence is TGTGCCAGCAGCAAGACAGGGGCAGCCAAAAACATTCAGTACTTC. Translating gives CASSKTGAAKNIQYF.

The rearrangement joins TRBV19 to TRBJ2-3, with 11 positions matching TRBD2. The CDR3 is 18 amino acids. V was clipped by 5 bases and J by 6 bases; unmatched bases: 16. In germline, CDR1 is LNHDA, CDR2 SQIVND (reference sequence). The CDR3 reads CASSGVAGGSRKTDTQYF. DNA for the CDR3: TGTGCCAGTAGTGGGGTAGCGGGGGGGTCGAGGAAAACGGATACGCAGTATTTT.